These 2 T cell receptor beta chains came from one sample sequenced in a study of PD-L1 blockade in urothelial cancer. The data were produced by immunoSEQ multiplex PCR, yet TCRdb's version contains in-frame clones alone and is incomplete. The table records roughly 16,000 clones, roughly 87% of them present only once. The sequencing here drew on PBMCs, taken around atezolizumab (anti-PD-L1) treatment. These receptors all stem from a man aged 50 to 60 with urothelial cancer.

Only one count was recorded for this clone. The chain links TRBV9 to TRBJ2-5; weak D call: TRBD2 (7 bases). The CDR3 totals 14 residues. V was shortened by 7 bases and J by 5 bases, with 18 bases between the two germline ends. Germline V gives CDR1 SGDLS, CDR2 YYNGEE. The CDR3 DNA sequence: TGTGCCAGCGCCAAAACACAGGGAGGGGAGACCCAGTACTTC. Protein sequence: CASAKTQGGETQYF.

J is TRBJ2-1 and V is TRBV14, with TRBD2 matching over 13 bases. V trimming: 4 bases; J trimming: 5 bases; junction bases outside the gene matches: 17. The CDR3 covers 20 residues. Germline CDR1 reads SGHDN; CDR2 reads FVKESK. This CDR3 is CASSPDISGLAGTAHNEQFF. The CDR3 DNA is TGTGCCAGCAGCCCGGACATCTCGGGACTAGCGGGAACGGCCCACAATGAGCAGTTCTTC.